The T cell receptor (beta chain) under discussion was sequenced for a study of blood T cell repertoires in COVID-19. TCRdb's copy holds only in-frame clones and misses some; the assay was immunoSEQ multiplex PCR. This sample has about 60,000 clones, with over 80% found just once. This clone was counted once. V was shortened by 2 bases and J by 8 bases, with 12 bases between the two germline ends. CDR1 is MNHNS and CDR2 is SASEGT in the germline V gene. The CDR3 extends over 14 amino acids. The receptor's source is a man younger than 45 with COVID-19, enrolled during active disease. This chain links TRBV6-1 with TRBJ1-4; no firm D call. Sequencing used peripheral blood. CDR3: CASSELTTGEKLFF. The CDR3 region has the DNA TGTGCCAGCAGTGAATTAACAACGGGGGAAAAACTGTTTTTT.